These 13 T cell receptor beta chains came from one sample sequenced in a study of T cell responses to AZD1222 COVID-19 vaccine. Profiled with immunoSEQ multiplex PCR; TCRdb holds only in-frame clones, not every one. Of about 200,000 clones in the sample, roughly 92% were seen once. Sequencing used peripheral blood, obtained 28 days after the second AZD1222 dose. The source of these receptors is an adult who received the AZD1222 COVID-19 vaccine.

This chain links TRBV19 with TRBJ1-3; D gene uncertain. This CDR3 has 13 residues. Trimming cost V 4 bases and J 0 bases, with 4 bases left between them. CDR1 and CDR2 (germline): LNHDA, SQIVND (reference sequence). The CDR3 loop reads CASSTISGNTIYF. Written as DNA, the CDR3 is TGTGCCAGTAGTACCATCTCTGGAAACACCATATATTTT.

The chain has TRBV19 and TRBJ1-1; TRBD1 is a possible D gene (6 bases). Trimming shortened V by 7 bases and J by 0 bases, and 15 bases separated the two germline ends. Germline assignment: CDR1 LNHDA and CDR2 SQIVND (reference sequence). The CDR3 covers 15 residues. The CDR3 protein is CASKPQGNMNTEAFF. The CDR3 nucleotides read TGTGCCAGTAAGCCACAGGGAAACATGAACACTGAAGCTTTCTTT.

The rearrangement links TRBV6-1 to TRBJ1-3, with D possibly matching TRBD1 (6 bases). The CDR3 covers 15 residues. The germline V and J ends were trimmed by 2 bases and 1 base, with 9 bases remaining between them. Germline-derived CDR1 and CDR2 are MNHNS and SASEGT. The CDR3 nucleotides read TGTGCCAGCAGTGAACAGGGGAATTCTGGAAACACCATATATTTT. Protein sequence: CASSEQGNSGNTIYF.

Notes on this clone: The junction differs from germline at one of its ends, possibly a read error. The rearrangement links TRBV6-6 to TRBJ1-4, with 7 bases identical to TRBD1. Germline-derived CDR1 and CDR2 are MNHNY and SVGAGI (reference sequence). The CDR3 is 12 amino acids. CDR3 loop: CASRDRPSTLAF. CDR3 DNA sequence: TGTGCCAGCAGGGACAGGCCCTCTACACTCGCATTT.

The chain is built from TRBV5-1 and TRBJ1-4; unclear D gene. CDR1 and CDR2 from the germline V gene are SGHRS and YFSETQ. V lost 4 bases and J 1 base, leaving 14 bases between the germline ends. The CDR3 runs to 16 residues. The CDR3 DNA reads as TGCGCCAGCAGCGAAATGGCCCGGGGAACTAATGAAAAACTGTTTTTT. Translating it yields CASSEMARGTNEKLFF.

In its sample, this clone was seen once. The genes are TRBV7-3 and TRBJ1-1; no reliable D call. This CDR3 is 12 amino acids long. Germline CDR1 and CDR2: SGHTA and FQGTGA. The V gene lost 5 bases and the J gene lost 0 bases, with 4 bases spanning the gap. The CDR3 DNA follows: TGTGCCAGCAGCCAGGTGAACACTGAAGCTTTCTTT. Its protein is CASSQVNTEAFF.

Details on this clone: Its ends do not fully match the called genes, so a read error is possible. The rearrangement links TRBV13 to TRBJ1-2; D is perhaps TRBD1 (6 bases). The CDR3 sequence is 14 residues long. Germline V gene sequence: CDR1 PRHDT, CDR2 FYEKMQ (reference sequence). As DNA, the CDR3 is TGTGCCAGCAGTGACAGGCCCGTGGACTATGACTACACCTTC. Protein: CASSDRPVDYDYTF.

This clone has only one observation. The CDR3 reads CASSLRAGVRNTGELFF. The CDR3 DNA reads TGCGCCAGCAGCTTGAGAGCGGGGGTCCGAAACACCGGGGAGCTGTTTTTT. V usage is TRBV5-1 and J usage is TRBJ2-2; 8 bases line up with TRBD2. CDR1 is SGHRS and CDR2 is YFSETQ in the germline V gene. With 1 base clipped from V and 2 bases from J, the junction kept 7 bases outside the gene matches. The CDR3 sequence is 17 residues long.

CDR3 nucleotides: TGTGCCAGCAGCTTTAAGAAGAACACCGGGGAGCTGTTTTTT. Protein: CASSFKKNTGELFF. This sequence joins TRBV7-3 and TRBJ2-2; D gene uncertain. Germline V gene lookup returns CDR1 SGHTA and CDR2 FQGTGA. Trimming removed 3 bases from V and 1 base from J, with 6 bases in between. The CDR3 covers 14 residues.

The V call is TRBV6-5, the J call TRBJ1-1; D gene ambiguous. Germline assignment: CDR1 MNHEY and CDR2 SVGAGI. This CDR3 contains 14 residues. Trimming removed 2 bases from V and 9 bases from J, with 16 bases in between. CDR3 region: CASSYAGVRSQAFF. CDR3 sequence (DNA): TGTGCCAGCAGTTACGCCGGCGTAAGGAGTCAAGCTTTCTTT.

The rearrangement joins TRBV19 to TRBJ1-4; the match to TRBD1 covers 8 bases. The CDR3 runs 15 residues. Germline CDR1 is LNHDA and CDR2 is SQIVND (reference sequence). Trimming cost V 1 base and J 8 bases; bases outside gene matches: 6. CDR3 in amino acids: CASSIGDRYEEKLFF. In DNA, the CDR3 is TGTGCCAGTAGTATAGGGGACAGGTATGAAGAAAAACTGTTTTTT.

CDR3 sequence reads: CASSLYNKGLIYNSPLHF. DNA for the CDR3: TGTGCCAGCAGTCTTTATAACAAGGGTTTAATCTATAATTCACCCCTCCACTTT. The V gene is TRBV27, the J gene TRBJ1-6; D call uncertain. Trimming removed 5 bases from V and 3 bases from J, with 20 bases in between. CDR3 length: 18 residues. Germline V gene sequence: CDR1 MNHEY, CDR2 SMNVEV (reference sequence).

This clone was picked up one time. This rearrangement joins TRBV5-6 to TRBJ1-2, with 10 positions matching TRBD1. The V gene end was trimmed by 5 bases and the J gene end by 5 bases; junction bases not matched to a gene: 12. Germline loops: CDR1 SGHDT, CDR2 YYEEEE. The CDR3 is 16 residues long. The CDR3 here is CASRSDRGPDYYGYTF. CDR3 DNA sequence: TGTGCCAGCAGATCCGACAGGGGGCCCGATTATTATGGCTACACCTTC.